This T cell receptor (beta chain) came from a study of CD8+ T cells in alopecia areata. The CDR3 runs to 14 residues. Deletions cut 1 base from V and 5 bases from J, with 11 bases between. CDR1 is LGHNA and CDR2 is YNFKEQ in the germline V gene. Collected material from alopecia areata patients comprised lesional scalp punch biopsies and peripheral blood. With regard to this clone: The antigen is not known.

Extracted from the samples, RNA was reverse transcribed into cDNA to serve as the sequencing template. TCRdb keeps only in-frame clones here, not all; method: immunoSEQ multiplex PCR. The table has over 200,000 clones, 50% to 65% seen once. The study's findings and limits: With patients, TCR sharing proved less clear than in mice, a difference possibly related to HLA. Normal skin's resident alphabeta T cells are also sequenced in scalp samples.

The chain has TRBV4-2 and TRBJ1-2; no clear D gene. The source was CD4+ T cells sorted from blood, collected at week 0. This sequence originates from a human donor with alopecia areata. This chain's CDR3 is CASSQVQSYYGYTF. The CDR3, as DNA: TGTGCCAGCAGCCAAGTCCAGAGCTATTATGGCTACACCTTC.